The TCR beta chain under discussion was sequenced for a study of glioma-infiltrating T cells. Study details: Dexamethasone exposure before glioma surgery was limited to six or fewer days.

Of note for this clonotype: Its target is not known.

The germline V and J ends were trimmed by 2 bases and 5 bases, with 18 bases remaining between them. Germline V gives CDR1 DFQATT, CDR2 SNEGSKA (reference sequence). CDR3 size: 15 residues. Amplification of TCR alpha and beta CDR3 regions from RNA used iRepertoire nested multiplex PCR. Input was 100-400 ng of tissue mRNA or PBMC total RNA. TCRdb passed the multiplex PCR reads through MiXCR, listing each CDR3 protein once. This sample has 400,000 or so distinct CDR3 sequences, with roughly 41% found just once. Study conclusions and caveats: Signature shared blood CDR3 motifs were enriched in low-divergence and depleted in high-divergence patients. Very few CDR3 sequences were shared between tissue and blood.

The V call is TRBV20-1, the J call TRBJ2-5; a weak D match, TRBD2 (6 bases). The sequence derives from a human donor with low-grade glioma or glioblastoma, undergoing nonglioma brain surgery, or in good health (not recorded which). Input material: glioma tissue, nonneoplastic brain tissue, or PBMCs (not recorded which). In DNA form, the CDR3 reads TGCAGTGCTAGATCGCGACGGGGACTTAGGGAGACCCAGTACTTC. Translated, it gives CSARSRRGLRETQYF.